This TCR beta chain stems from a study of CD8+CD57+ T cells in acquired aplastic anemia. The wider study: Quantities of DNA derived from sorted CD4+ and CD8+ cells averaged roughly 3 ug. Study-wide findings and caveats: The same twenty-nine CD8+ CDR3 sequences occurred in patients and in controls. CD8+ Simpson's diversity showed no significant patient-control difference.

According to the study, genomic DNA was the template for TCR beta VDJ and CDR3 profiling. TCRdb re-derived calls from the reads in MiXCR, one entry per CDR3 protein. Of some 190,000 distinct CDR3 sequences in the sample, 45% to 50% were seen once. As concerns this clonotype: Its antigen is still unknown.

V was cut by 2 bases and J by 4 bases, with 10 bases left in between. The CDR3 extends over 14 amino acids. Germline assignment: CDR1 SGHTA and CDR2 FQGTGA. The chain joins TRBV7-3 to TRBJ2-3; unclear D gene. The source material was sorted CD4+, CD8+, or CD8+CD57+ T cells (not recorded which) from PBMCs. This clonotype was obtained from a human donor in good health. The CDR3 is CASSLVSNSDTQYF. CDR3 nucleotides: TGTGCCAGCAGCTTAGTTTCGAACTCAGATACGCAGTATTTT.